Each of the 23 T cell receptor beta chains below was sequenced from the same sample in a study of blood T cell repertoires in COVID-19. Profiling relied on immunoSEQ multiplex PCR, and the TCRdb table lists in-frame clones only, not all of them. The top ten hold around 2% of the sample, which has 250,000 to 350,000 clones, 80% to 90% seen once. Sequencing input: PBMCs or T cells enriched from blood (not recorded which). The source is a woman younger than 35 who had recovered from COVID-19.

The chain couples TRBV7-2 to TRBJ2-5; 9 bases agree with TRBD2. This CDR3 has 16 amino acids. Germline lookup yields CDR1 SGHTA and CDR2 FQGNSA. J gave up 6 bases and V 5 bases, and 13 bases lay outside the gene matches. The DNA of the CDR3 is TGTGCCAGCAGCCTTTCGGGTAGCGGGGGTGGGAAGACCCAGTACTTC. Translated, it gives CASSLSGSGGGKTQYF.

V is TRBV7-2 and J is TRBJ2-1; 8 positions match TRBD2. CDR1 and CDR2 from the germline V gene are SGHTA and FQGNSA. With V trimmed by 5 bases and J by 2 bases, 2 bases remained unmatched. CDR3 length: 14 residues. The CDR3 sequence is CASSSGGTYNEQFF. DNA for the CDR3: TGTGCCAGCAGCAGCGGGGGTACCTACAATGAGCAGTTCTTC.

CDR3 nucleotide sequence: TGTGCCAGCAGCAGCGAACAAGGTGGGGGCACCTGGGGGGAGACCCAGTACTTC. It yields the protein CASSSEQGGGTWGETQYF. The chain couples TRBV5-4 to TRBJ2-5; D possibly corresponds to TRBD1 (6 bases). Germline assignment: CDR1 SGHNT and CDR2 YYREEE (reference sequence). This CDR3 has 18 amino acids. Between the trimmed V and J ends, which lost 4 bases and 5 bases, there was a span of 27 bases.

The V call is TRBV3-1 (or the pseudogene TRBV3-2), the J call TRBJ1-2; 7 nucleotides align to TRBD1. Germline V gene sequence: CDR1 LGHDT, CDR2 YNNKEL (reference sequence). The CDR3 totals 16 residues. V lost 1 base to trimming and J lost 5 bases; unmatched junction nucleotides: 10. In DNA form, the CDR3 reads TGTGCCAGCAGCCAAGGACAGGGTTTTGCCCCTTATGGCTACACCTTC. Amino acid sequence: CASSQGQGFAPYGYTF.

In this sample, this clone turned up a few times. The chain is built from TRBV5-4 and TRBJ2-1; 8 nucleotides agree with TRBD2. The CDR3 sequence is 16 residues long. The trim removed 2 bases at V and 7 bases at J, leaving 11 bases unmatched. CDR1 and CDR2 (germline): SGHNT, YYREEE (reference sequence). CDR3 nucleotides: TGTGCCAGCAGCTTACTTCTTAACGGGGGGGCAAATGAGCAGTTCTTC. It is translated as CASSLLLNGGANEQFF.

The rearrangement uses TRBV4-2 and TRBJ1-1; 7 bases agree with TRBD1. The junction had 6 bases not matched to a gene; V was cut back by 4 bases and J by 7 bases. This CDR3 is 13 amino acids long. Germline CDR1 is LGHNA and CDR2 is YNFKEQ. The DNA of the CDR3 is TGTGCCAGCAGCCCAGGGGGGCAGGGTGAAGCTTTCTTT. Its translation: CASSPGGQGEAFF.

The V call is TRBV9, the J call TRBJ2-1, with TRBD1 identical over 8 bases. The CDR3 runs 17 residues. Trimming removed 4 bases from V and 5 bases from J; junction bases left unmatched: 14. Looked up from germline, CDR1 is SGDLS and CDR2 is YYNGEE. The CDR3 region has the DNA TGTGCCAGCAGCCCGACAAGGGGACAGGTAATGAACAATGAGCAGTTCTTC. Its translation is CASSPTRGQVMNNEQFF.

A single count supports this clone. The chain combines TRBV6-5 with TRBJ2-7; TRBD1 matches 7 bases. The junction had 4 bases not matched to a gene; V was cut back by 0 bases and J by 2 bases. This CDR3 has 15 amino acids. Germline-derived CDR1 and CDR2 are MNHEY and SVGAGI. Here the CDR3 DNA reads TGTGCCAGCAGTTACTCTTGGGGACAGACCTACGAGCAGTACTTC. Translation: CASSYSWGQTYEQYF.

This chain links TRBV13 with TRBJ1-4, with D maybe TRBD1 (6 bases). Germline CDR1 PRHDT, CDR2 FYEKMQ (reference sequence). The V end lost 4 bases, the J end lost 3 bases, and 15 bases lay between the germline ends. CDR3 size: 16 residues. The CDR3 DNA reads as TGTGCCAGCAGCTCTCGTGGGGGCTGGTCTAATGAAAAACTGTTTTTT. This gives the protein CASSSRGGWSNEKLFF.

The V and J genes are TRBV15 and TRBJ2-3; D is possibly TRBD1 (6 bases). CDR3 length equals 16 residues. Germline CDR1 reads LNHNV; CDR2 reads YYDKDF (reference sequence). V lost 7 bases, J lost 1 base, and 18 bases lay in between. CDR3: CATTRGGRGRTDTQYF. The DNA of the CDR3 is TGTGCCACCACCCGAGGGGGAAGGGGACGCACAGATACGCAGTATTTT.

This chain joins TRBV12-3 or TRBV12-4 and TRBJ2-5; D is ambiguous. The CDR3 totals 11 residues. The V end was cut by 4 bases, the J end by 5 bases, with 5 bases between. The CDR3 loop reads CASSSYETQYF. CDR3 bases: TGTGCCAGCAGTTCTTATGAGACCCAGTACTTC.

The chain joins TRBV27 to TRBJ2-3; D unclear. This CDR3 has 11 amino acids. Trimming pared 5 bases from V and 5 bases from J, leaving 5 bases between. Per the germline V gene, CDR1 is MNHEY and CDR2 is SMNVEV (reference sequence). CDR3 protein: CASSNQDTQYF. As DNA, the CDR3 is TGTGCCAGCAGTAATCAAGATACGCAGTATTTT.

In DNA form, the CDR3 reads TGTGCCAGCAGCTTAGCGGGGACTAGCGGCTTCACAGATACGCAGTATTTT. Protein: CASSLAGTSGFTDTQYF. The chain couples TRBV11-2 to TRBJ2-3; 11 bases align to TRBD2. Germline CDR1 is SGHAT and CDR2 is FQNNGV. The J segment lost 2 bases and the V segment lost 1 base, leaving 5 bases of the junction unmatched. The CDR3 consists of 17 residues.

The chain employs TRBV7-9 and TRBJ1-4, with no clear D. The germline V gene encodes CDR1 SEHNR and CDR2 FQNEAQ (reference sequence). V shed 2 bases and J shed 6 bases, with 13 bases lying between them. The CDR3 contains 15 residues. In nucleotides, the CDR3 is TGTGCCAGCAGCTTAACGACAATAGGTGATGAAAAACTGTTTTTT. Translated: CASSLTTIGDEKLFF.

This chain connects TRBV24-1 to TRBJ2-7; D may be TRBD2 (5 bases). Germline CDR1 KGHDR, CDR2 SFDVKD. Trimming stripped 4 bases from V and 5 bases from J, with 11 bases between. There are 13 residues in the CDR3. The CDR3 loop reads CATSDSSRDEQYF. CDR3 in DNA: TGTGCCACCAGTGACTCCTCGCGGGACGAGCAGTACTTC.

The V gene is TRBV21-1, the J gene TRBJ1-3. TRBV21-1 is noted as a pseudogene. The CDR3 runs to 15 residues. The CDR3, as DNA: TGTGCCAGCAGCCCCCGGAGAGCGCCTGGAAACACCATATATTTT. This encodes CASSPRRAPGNTIYF.

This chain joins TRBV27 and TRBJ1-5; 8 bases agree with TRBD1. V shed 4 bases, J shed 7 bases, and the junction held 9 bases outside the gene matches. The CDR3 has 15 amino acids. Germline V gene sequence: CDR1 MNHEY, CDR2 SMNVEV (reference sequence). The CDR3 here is CASSWTGPSGQPQHF. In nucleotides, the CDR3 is TGTGCCAGCAGTTGGACAGGGCCAAGCGGGCAGCCCCAGCATTTT.

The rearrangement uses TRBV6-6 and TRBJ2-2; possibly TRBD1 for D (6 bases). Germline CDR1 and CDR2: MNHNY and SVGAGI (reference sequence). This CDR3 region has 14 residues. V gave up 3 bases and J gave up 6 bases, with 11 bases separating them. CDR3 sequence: CASSYVQGAGELFF. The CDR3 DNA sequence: TGTGCCAGCAGTTATGTACAGGGTGCCGGGGAGCTGTTTTTT.

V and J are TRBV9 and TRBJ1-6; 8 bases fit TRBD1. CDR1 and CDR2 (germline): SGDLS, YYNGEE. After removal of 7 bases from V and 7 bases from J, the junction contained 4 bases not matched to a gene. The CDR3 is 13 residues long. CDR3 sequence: CASGQGPNSPLHF. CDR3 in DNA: TGTGCCAGCGGACAGGGCCCGAATTCACCCCTCCACTTT.

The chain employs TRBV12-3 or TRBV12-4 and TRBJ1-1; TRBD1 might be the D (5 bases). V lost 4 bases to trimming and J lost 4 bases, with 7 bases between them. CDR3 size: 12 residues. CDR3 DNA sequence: TGTGCCAGCAGTTGGGGGGGCACTGAAGCTTTCTTT. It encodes CASSWGGTEAFF.

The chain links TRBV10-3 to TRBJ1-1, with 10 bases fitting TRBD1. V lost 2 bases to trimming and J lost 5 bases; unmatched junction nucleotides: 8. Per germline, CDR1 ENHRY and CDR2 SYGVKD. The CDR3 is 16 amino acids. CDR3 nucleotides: TGTGCCATCAGTGAGGGGACAGGGGAATTAGGGACTGAAGCTTTCTTT. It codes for CAISEGTGELGTEAFF.

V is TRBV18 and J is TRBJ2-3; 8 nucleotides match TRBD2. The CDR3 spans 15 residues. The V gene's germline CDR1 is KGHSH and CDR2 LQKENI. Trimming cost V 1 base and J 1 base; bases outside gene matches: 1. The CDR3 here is CASSPLLAGTDTQYF. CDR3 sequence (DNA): TGTGCCAGCTCACCACTACTAGCGGGCACAGATACGCAGTATTTT.

CDR3 in DNA: TGTGCCAGCAGTGAATCGGAGGGTGAGGCTTTCTTT. Its translation: CASSESEGEAFF. The V call is TRBV2, the J call TRBJ1-1; D remains unclear. The V gene lost 2 bases and the J gene lost 11 bases, with 12 bases spanning the gap. The CDR3 length is 12 residues. From germline, CDR1 is SNHLY and CDR2 FYNNEI.